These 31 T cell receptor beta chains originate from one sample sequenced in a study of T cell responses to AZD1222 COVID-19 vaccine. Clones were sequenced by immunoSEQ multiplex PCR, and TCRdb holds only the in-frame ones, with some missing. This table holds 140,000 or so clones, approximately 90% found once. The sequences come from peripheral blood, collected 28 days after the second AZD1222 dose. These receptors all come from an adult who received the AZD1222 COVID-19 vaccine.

The DNA of the CDR3 is TGTGCCAGCAAAGGTGGCAGCAACAATCAGCCCCAGCATTTT. As protein: CASKGGSNNQPQHF. The chain is built from TRBV28 and TRBJ1-5; D not resolved. Trimming pared 7 bases from V and 3 bases from J, leaving 13 bases between. CDR3 length: 14 amino acids. Per germline, CDR1 MDHEN and CDR2 SYDVKM.

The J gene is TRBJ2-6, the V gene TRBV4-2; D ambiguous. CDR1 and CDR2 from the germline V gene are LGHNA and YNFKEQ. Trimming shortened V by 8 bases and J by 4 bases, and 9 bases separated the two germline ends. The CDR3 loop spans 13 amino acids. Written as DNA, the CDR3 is TGTGCCAGCGGGGTTAGGGGGGCCAACGTCCTGACTTTC. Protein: CASGVRGANVLTF.

CDR3 region: CASSPRQGAQGAEAFF. CDR3 DNA: TGTGCCAGCAGCCCGAGGCAGGGGGCGCAGGGCGCTGAAGCTTTCTTT. The chain joins TRBV7-9 to TRBJ1-1; TRBD1 aligns across 8 bases. The length of the CDR3 is 16 residues. Germline-derived CDR1 and CDR2 are SEHNR and FQNEAQ (reference sequence). V lost 5 bases to trimming and J lost 6 bases; unmatched junction nucleotides: 14.

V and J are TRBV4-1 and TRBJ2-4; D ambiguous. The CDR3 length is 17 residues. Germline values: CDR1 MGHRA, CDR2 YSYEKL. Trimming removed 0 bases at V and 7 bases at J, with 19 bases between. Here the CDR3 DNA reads TGCGCCAGCAGCCAAGAATCCCCCCCGGTTAAGCCTAACATTCAGTACTTC. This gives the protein CASSQESPPVKPNIQYF.

The DNA of the CDR3 is TGTGCCAGTTTACAGGGACAGGGGATCCGGGAGCAGTTCTTC. It yields the protein CASLQGQGIREQFF. This chain uses TRBV19 with TRBJ2-1; 10 bases match TRBD1. Germline CDR1 is LNHDA and CDR2 is SQIVND (reference sequence). After removal of 8 bases from V and 10 bases from J, the junction contained 11 bases not matched to a gene. The CDR3 loop spans 14 amino acids.

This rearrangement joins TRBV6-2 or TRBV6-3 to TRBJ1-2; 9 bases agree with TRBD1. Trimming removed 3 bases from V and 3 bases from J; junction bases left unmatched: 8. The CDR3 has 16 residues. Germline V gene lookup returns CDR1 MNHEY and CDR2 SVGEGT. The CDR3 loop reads CASSYTGGFVDYGYTF. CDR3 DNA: TGTGCCAGCAGTTATACAGGGGGCTTCGTCGACTATGGCTACACCTTC.

The CDR3 nucleotides read TGCGCCAGCAGTCCCCCCGACGTGCGGGGAGACGAGCAGTACTTC. Protein: CASSPPDVRGDEQYF. V is TRBV10-2 and J is TRBJ2-7, with D perhaps matching TRBD2 (6 bases). V was cut by 5 bases and J by 5 bases, with 19 bases left in between. The CDR3 contains 15 residues. Germline V gene sequence: CDR1 WSHSY, CDR2 SAAADI.

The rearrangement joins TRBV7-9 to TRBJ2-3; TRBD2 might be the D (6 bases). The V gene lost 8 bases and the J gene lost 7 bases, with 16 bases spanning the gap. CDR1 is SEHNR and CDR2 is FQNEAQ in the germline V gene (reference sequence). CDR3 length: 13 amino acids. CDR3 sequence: CASPPGEDYTQYF. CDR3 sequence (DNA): TGTGCCAGCCCCCCCGGGGAGGACTATACGCAGTATTTT.

The CDR3 region is CSVGPQQGARGYGYTF. CDR3 in DNA: TGCAGCGTGGGCCCTCAACAGGGGGCAAGAGGCTATGGCTACACCTTC. The chain couples TRBV29-1 to TRBJ1-2, with 9 positions matching TRBD1. V trimming: 6 bases; J trimming: 4 bases; junction bases outside the gene matches: 15. CDR1 and CDR2 from the germline V gene are SQVTM and ANQGSEA. This CDR3 region has 16 residues.

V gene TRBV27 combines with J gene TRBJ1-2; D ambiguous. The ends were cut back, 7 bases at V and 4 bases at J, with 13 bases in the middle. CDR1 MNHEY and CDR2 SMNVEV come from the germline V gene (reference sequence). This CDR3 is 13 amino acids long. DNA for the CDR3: TGTGCCAGCAAGCGGGTCGGCTTCTATGGCTACACCTTC. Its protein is CASKRVGFYGYTF.

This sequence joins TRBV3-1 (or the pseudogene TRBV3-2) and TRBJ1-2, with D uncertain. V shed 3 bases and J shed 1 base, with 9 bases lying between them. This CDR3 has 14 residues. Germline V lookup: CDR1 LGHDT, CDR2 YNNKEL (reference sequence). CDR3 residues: CASSQYPDNYGYTF. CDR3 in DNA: TGTGCCAGCAGCCAGTACCCTGATAACTATGGCTACACCTTC.

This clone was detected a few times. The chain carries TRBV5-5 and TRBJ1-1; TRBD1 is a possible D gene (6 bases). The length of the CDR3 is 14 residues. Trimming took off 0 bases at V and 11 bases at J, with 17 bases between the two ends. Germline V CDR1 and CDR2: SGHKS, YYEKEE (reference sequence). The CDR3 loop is CASSLEGGSMQAFF. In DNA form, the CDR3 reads TGTGCCAGCAGCTTGGAGGGGGGCTCTATGCAGGCTTTCTTT. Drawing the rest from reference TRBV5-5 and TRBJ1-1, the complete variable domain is DAGVTQSPTHLIKTRGQQVTLRCSPISGHKSVSWYQQVLGQGPQFIFQYYEKEERGRGNFPDRFSARQFPNYSSELNVNALLLGDSALYLCASSLEGGSMQAFFGQGTRLTVV.

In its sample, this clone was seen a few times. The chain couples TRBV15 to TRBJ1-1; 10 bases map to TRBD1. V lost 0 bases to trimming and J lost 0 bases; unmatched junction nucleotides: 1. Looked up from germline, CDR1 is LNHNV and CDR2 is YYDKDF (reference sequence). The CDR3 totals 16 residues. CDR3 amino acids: CATSREGQGMNTEAFF. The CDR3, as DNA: TGTGCCACCAGCAGAGAGGGACAGGGGATGAACACTGAAGCTTTCTTT.

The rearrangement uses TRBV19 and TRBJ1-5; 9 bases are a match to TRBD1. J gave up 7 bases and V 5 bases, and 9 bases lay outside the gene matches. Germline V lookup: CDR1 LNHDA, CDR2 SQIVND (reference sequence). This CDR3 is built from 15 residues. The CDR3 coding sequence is TGTGCCAGTAGTGAGTGGGGGACAGGGTCCCAGCCCCAGCATTTT. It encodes CASSEWGTGSQPQHF.

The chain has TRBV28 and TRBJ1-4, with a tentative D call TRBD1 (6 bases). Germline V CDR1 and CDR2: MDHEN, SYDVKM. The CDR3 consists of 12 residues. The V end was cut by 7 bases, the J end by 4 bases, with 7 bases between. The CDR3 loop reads CASTRGNEKLFF. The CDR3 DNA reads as TGTGCCAGCACCAGGGGTAATGAAAAACTGTTTTTT. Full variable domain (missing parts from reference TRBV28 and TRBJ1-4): DVKVTQSSRYLVKRTGEKVFLECVQDMDHENMFWYRQDPGLGLRLIYFSYDVKMKEKGDIPEGYSVSREKKERFSLILESASTNQTSMYLCASTRGNEKLFFGSGTQLSVL.

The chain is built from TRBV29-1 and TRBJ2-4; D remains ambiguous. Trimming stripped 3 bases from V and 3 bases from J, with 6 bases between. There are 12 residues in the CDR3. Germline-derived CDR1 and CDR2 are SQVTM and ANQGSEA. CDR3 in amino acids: CSVDVGKNIQYF. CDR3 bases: TGCAGCGTTGATGTGGGCAAAAACATTCAGTACTTC.

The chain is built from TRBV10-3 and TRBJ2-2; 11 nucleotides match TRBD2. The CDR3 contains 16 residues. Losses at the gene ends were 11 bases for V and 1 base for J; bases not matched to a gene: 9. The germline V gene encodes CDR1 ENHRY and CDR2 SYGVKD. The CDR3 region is CAASGTSGLNTGELFF. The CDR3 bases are TGTGCCGCGTCAGGGACTAGCGGACTGAACACCGGGGAGCTGTTTTTT.

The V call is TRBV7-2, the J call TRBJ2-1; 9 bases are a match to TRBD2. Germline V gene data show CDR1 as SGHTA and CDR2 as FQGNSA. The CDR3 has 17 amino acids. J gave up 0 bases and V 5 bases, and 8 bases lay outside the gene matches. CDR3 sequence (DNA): TGTGCCAGCAGCCCACCGGAGCGGGGGGCCTCCTACAATGAGCAGTTCTTC. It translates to CASSPPERGASYNEQFF.

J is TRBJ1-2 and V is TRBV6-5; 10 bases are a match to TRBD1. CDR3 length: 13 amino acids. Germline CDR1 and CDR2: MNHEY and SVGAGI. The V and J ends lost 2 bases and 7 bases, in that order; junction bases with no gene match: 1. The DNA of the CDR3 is TGTGCCAGCAGTTACCGGGACAGGGGTGGCTACACCTTC. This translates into CASSYRDRGGYTF.

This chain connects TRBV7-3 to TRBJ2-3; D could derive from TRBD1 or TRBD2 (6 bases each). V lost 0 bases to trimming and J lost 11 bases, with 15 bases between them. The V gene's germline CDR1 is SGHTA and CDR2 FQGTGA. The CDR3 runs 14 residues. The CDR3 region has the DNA TGTGCCAGCAGCTTAACCGGGGGCCAGAGTATGCAGTATTTT. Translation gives CASSLTGGQSMQYF.

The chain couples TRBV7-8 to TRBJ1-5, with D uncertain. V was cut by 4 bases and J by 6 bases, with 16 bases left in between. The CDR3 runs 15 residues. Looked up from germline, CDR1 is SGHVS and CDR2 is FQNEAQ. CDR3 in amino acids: CASSSIRQEGQPQHF. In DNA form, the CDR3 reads TGTGCCAGCAGCTCGATCCGTCAGGAGGGTCAGCCCCAGCATTTT.

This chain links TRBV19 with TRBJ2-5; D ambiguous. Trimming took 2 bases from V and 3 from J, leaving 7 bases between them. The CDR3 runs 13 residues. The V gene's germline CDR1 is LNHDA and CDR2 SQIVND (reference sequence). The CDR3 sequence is CASSIRVEETQYF. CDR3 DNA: TGTGCCAGTAGTATACGAGTTGAAGAGACCCAGTACTTC.

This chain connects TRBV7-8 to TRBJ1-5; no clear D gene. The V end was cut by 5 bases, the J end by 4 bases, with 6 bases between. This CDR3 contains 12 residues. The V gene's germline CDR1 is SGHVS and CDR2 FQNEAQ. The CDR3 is CASSGVNQPQHF. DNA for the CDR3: TGTGCCAGCAGCGGCGTAAATCAGCCCCAGCATTTT.

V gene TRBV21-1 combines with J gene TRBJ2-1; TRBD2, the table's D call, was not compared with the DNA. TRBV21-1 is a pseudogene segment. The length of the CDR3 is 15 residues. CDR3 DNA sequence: TGTGCCAGCAGCAAGGGCGCGGGAGGTACGAATGAGCAGTTCTTC. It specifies CASSKGAGGTNEQFF.

CDR3 sequence (DNA): TGTGCCAGCAGCTTAGAGGGGGCCAGGAACATTCAGTACTTC. This gives the protein CASSLEGARNIQYF. The chain recombines TRBV7-9 with TRBJ2-4, with 7 nucleotides matching TRBD1. V lost 1 base, J lost 7 bases, and 4 bases stayed unmatched. The CDR3 consists of 14 residues. Germline-derived CDR1 and CDR2 are SEHNR and FQNEAQ (reference sequence).

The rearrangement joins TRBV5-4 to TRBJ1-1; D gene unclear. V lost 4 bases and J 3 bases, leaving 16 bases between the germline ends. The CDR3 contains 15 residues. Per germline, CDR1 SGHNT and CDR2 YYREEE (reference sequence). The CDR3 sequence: CASSQPGELDTEAFF. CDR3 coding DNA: TGTGCCAGCAGCCAGCCCGGAGAATTGGACACTGAAGCTTTCTTT.

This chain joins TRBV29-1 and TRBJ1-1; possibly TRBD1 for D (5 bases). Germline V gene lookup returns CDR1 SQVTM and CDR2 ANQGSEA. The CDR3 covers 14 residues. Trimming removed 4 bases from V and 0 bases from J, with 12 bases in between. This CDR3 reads CSVGGAKVNTEAFF. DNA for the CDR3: TGCAGCGTTGGCGGGGCAAAGGTGAACACTGAAGCTTTCTTT.

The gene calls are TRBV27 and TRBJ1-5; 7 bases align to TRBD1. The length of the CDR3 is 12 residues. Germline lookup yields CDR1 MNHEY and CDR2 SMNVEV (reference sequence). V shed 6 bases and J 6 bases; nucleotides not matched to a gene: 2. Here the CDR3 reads CASSAGGQPQHF. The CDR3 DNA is TGTGCCAGCAGCGCAGGGGGTCAGCCCCAGCATTTT.

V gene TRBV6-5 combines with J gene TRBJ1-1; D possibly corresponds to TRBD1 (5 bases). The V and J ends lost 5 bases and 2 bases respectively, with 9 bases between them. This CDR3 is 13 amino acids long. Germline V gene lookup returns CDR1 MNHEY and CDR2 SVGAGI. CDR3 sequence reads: CASSHGGNTEAFF. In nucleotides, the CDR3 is TGTGCCAGCAGTCATGGGGGTAACACTGAAGCTTTCTTT.

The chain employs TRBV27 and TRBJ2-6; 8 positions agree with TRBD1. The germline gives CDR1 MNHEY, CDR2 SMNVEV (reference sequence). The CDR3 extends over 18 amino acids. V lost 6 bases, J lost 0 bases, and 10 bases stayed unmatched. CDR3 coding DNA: TGTGCCAGCAGGCCTAGGACAGGGTCGTTCTCTGGGGCCAACGTCCTGACTTTC. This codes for CASRPRTGSFSGANVLTF.

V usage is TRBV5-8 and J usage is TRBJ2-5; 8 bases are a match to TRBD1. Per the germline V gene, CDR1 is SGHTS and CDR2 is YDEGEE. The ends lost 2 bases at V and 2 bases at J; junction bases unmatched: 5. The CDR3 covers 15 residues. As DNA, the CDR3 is TGTGCCAGCAGCTTACACGGGACAGGTCAAGAGACCCAGTACTTC. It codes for CASSLHGTGQETQYF. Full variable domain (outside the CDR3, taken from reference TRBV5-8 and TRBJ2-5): EAGVTQSPTHLIKTRGQQATLRCSPISGHTSVYWYQQALGLGLQFLLWYDEGEERNRGNFPPRFSGRQFPNYSSELNVNALELEDSALYLCASSLHGTGQETQYFGPGTRLLVL.